This T cell receptor beta chain was captured in a study of OX40 agonist ivuxolimab in advanced cancers. Findings of the study overall: Among some nonresponders, normalized T-cell clonal expansion was also low.

Clones were sequenced by immunoSEQ multiplex PCR, and TCRdb holds only the in-frame ones, with some missing. Of under 70,000 clones listed, 75% to 90% are singletons. A word on this clone: What it binds is not known.

The CDR3 is 13 residues long. The germline V gene has CDR1 MRHNA and CDR2 SNTAGT. The receptor was isolated from an adult with an advanced solid tumor such as melanoma, head and neck, liver or kidney cancer. J is TRBJ2-5 and V is TRBV6-4; 7 bases line up with TRBD1. TRBJ2-7 explains the end of the DNA better; the J call may be wrong. This material consisted of CD4+ or CD8+ T cells sorted from blood, taken in a trial of the OX40 agonist ivuxolimab. The CDR3 reads CASVDREGSEQYF. CDR3 nucleotide sequence: TGTGCCAGCGTCGACAGGGAAGGGTCCGAGCAGTACTTC.